These 3 T cell receptor beta chains were all obtained from the same sample, sequenced in a study of beta chain features in type 1 diabetes. Study results and caveats: Among all four CD4+ subsets, Type 1 diabetes patients had TCRB CDR3s that were moderately but significantly shorter.

Since all of the isolated RNA was reverse transcribed, expressed TCRB transcripts were what got sequenced. The assay was immunoSEQ multiplex PCR, and TCRdb's table has in-frame clones only and misses some. Altogether 680,000 or so clones are present, roughly an eighth being singletons, with the ten largest covering 0.022%. Their antigen targets remain unknown. Material: naive CD4+ T cells from blood. Every receptor here comes from a man in his late teens or twenties with type 1 diabetes.

V and J are TRBV28 and TRBJ2-5; D remains ambiguous. This CDR3 has 11 amino acids. Per the germline V gene, CDR1 is MDHEN and CDR2 is SYDVKM. V gave up 7 bases and J gave up 9 bases, with 12 bases separating them. DNA of the CDR3: TGTGCCAGCACCCGGTTGGAGTCCCAGTACTTC. Its protein is CASTRLESQYF. The variable domain in full, with the rest retrieved from reference TRBV28 and TRBJ2-5, is DVKVTQSSRYLVKRTGEKVFLECVQDMDHENMFWYRQDPGLGLRLIYFSYDVKMKEKGDIPEGYSVSREKKERFSLILESASTNQTSMYLCASTRLESQYFGPGTRLLVL.

This clone has more than one count but fewer than ten. The chain links TRBV30 to TRBJ2-7; D is undetermined. The CDR3 has 12 residues. Germline-derived CDR1 and CDR2 are GTSNPN and SVGIG (reference sequence). V lost 2 bases and J lost 6, with 11 bases in between. Here the CDR3 DNA reads TGTGCCTGGAGTTGGGTTACGGTCGAGCAGTACTTC. Translation: CAWSWVTVEQYF.

The sample holds a few counts of this clone. V gene TRBV30 combines with J gene TRBJ2-3; D is unclear. Germline values: CDR1 GTSNPN, CDR2 SVGIG (reference sequence). There are 11 residues in the CDR3. Trimming stripped 1 base from V and 6 bases from J, with 5 bases between. The CDR3 DNA is TGTGCCTGGAGTGCCCCCGATACGCAGTATTTT. It encodes CAWSAPDTQYF. Combining the CDR3 with reference TRBV30 and TRBJ2-3 gives the whole variable domain SQTIHQWPATLVQPVGSPLSLECTVEGTSNPNLYWYRQAAGRGLQLLFYSVGIGQISSEVPQNLSASRPQDRQFILSSKKLLLSDSGFYLCAWSAPDTQYFGPGTRLTVL.